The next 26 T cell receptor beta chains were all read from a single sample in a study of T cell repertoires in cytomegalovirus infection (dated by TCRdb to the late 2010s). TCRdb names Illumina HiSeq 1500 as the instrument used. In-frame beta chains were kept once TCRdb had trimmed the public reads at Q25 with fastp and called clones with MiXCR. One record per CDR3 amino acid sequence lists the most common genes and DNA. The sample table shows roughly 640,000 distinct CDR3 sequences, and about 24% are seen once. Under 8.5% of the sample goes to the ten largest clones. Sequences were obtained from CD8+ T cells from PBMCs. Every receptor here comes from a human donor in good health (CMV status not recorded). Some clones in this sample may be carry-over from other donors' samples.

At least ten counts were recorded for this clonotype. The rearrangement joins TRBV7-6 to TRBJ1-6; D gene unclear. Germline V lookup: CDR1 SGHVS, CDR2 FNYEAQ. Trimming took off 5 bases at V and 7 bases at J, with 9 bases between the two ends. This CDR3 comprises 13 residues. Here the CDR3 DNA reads TGTGCCAGCAGCCCGAACGGGAATTCACCCCTCCACTTT. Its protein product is CASSPNGNSPLHF.

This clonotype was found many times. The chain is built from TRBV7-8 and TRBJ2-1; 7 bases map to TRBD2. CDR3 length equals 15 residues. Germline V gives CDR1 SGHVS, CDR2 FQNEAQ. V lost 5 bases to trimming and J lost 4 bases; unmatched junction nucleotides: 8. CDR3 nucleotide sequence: TGTGCCAGCAGCGCTTCCGGGACTAAATACAATGAGCAGTTCTTC. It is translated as CASSASGTKYNEQFF. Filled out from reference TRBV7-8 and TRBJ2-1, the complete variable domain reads GAGVSQSPRYKVAKRGQDVALRCDPISGHVSLFWYQQALGQGPEFLTYFQNEAQLDKSGLPSDRFFAERPEGSVSTLKIQRTQQEDSAVYLCASSASGTKYNEQFFGPGTRLTVL.

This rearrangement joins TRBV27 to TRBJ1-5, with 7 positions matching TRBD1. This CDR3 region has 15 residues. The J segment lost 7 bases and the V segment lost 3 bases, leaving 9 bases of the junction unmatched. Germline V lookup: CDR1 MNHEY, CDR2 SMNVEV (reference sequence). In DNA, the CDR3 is TGTGCCAGCAGTTTTGACAGGGCGCATAGACAGCCCCAGCATTTT. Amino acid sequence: CASSFDRAHRQPQHF.

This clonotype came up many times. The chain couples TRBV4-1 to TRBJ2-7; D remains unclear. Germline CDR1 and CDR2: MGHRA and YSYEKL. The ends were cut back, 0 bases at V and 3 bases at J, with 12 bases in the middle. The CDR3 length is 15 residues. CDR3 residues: CASSQDGETDYEQYF. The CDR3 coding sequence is TGCGCCAGCAGCCAAGATGGCGAGACCGACTACGAGCAGTACTTC.

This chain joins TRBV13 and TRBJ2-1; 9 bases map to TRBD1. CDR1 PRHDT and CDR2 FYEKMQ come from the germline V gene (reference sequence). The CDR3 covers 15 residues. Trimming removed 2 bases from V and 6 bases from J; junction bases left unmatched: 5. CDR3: CASSLRQGVVNEQFF. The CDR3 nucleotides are TGTGCCAGCAGCTTAAGACAGGGGGTGGTCAATGAGCAGTTCTTC.

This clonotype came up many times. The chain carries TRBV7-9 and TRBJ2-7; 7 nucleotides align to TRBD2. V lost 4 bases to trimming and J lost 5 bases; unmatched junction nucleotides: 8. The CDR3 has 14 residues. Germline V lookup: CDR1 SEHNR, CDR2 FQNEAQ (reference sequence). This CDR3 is CASSSKGGRNEQYF. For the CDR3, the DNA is TGTGCCAGCAGCTCCAAGGGAGGGAGGAACGAGCAGTACTTC.

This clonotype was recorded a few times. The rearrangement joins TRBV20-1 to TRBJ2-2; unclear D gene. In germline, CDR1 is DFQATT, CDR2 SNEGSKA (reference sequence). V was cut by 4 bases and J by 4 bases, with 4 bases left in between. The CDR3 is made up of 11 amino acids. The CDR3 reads CSAKFTGELFF. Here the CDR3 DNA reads TGCAGTGCTAAATTCACCGGGGAGCTGTTTTTT.

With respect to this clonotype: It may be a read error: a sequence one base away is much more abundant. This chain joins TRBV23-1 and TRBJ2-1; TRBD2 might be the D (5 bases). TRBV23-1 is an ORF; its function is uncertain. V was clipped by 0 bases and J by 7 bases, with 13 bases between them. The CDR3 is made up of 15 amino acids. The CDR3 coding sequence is TGCGCCAGCAGTCAATCGTTGGTCAGAGGGAATGAGCAGTTCTTC. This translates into CASSQSLVRGNEQFF.

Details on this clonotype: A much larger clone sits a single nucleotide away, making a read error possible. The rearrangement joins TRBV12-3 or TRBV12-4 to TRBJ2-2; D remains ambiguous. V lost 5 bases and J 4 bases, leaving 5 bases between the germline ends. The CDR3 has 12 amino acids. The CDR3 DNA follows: TGTGCCAGCAGTATACCCACCGGGGAGCTGTTTTTT. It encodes CASSIPTGELFF.

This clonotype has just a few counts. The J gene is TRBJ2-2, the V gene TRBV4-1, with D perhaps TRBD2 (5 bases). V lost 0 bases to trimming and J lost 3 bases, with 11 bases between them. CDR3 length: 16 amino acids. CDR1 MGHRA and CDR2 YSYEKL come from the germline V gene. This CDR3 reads CASSQEGGRDTGELFF. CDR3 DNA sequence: TGCGCCAGCAGCCAAGAAGGAGGACGCGACACCGGGGAGCTGTTTTTT.

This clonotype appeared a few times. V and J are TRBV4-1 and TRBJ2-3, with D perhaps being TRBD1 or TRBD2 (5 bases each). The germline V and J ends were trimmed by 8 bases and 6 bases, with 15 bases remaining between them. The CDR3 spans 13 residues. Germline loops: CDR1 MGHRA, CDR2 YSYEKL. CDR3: CASGTIGTDTQYF. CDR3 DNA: TGCGCCAGCGGAACAATCGGGACGGATACGCAGTATTTT.

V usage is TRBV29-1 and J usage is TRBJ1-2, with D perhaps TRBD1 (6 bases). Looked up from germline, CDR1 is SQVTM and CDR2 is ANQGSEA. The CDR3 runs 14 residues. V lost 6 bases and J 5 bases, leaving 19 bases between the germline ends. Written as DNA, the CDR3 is TGCAGCGTGGGTGGGACATCTCAGTCTTATGGCTACACCTTC. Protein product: CSVGGTSQSYGYTF.

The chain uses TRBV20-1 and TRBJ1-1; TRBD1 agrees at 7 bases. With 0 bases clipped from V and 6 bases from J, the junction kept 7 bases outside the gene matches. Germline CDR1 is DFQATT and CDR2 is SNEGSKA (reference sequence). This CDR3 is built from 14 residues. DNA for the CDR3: TGCAGTGCTAGAGATGAGGGCAGGGGGGCTGAAGCTTTCTTT. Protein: CSARDEGRGAEAFF.

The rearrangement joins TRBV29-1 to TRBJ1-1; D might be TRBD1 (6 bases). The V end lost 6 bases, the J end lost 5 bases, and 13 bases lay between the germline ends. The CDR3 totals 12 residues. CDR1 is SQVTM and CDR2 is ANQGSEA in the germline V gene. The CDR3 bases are TGCAGCGTCTTCAGGGGAGGGACTGAAGCTTTCTTT. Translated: CSVFRGGTEAFF.

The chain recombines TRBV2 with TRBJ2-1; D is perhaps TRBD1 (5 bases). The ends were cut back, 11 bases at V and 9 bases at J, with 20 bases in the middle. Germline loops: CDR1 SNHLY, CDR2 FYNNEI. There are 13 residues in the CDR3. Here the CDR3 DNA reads TGTGCCCGCCCCCGGACACAGTGGACTGAGCAGTTCTTC. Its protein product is CARPRTQWTEQFF.

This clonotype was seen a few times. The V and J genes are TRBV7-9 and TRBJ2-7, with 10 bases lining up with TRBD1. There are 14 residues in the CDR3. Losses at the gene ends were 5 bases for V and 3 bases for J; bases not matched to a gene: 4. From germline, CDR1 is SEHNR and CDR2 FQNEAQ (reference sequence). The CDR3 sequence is CASSETGGFYEQYF. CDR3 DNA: TGTGCCAGCAGCGAGACAGGGGGCTTCTACGAGCAGTACTTC.

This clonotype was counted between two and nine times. CDR3 coding DNA: TGTGCCAGCAGCCCCCCTCAAACAGATACGCAGTATTTT. Translated, it gives CASSPPQTDTQYF. The chain uses TRBV6-5 and TRBJ2-3; D unclear. Germline CDR1 is MNHEY and CDR2 is SVGAGI. This CDR3 is built from 13 residues. V was trimmed by 6 bases and J by 3 bases, leaving 10 bases between them.

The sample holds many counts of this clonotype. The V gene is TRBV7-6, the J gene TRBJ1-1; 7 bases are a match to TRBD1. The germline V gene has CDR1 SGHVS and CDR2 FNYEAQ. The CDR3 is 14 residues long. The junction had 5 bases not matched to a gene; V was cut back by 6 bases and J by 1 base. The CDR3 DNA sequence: TGTGCCAGCAGGAACACAGGGGAGAACACTGAAGCTTTCTTT. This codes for CASRNTGENTEAFF. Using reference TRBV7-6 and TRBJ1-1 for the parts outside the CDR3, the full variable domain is GAGVSQSPRYKVTKRGQDVALRCDPISGHVSLYWYRQALGQGPEFLTYFNYEAQQDKSGLPNDRFSAERPEGSISTLTIQRTEQRDSAMYRCASRNTGENTEAFFGQGTRLTVV.

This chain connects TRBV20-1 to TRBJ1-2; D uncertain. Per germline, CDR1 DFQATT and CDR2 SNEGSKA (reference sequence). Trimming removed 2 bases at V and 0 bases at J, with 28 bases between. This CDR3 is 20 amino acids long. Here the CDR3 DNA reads TGCAGTGCTAGATCGCTGGCCGGGGTCCCCGTCCGGTCCGCTAACTATGGCTACACCTTC. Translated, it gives CSARSLAGVPVRSANYGYTF.

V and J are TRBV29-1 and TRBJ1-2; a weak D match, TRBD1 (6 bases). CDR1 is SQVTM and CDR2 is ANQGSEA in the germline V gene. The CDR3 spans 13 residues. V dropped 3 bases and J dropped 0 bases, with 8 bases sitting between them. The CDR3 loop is CSVEDRSNYGYTF. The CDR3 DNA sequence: TGCAGCGTTGAGGACAGATCTAACTATGGCTACACCTTC.

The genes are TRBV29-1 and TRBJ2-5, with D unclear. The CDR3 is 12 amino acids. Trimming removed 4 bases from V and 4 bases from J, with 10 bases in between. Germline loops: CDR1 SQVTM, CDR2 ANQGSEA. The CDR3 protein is CSVGLSGETQYF. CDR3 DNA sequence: TGCAGCGTTGGGTTGTCAGGAGAGACCCAGTACTTC.

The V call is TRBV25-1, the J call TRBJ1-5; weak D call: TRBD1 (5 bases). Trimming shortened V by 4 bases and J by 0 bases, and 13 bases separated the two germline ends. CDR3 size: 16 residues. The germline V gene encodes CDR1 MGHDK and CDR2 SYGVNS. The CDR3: CASSGPGPGSNQPQHF. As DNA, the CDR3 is TGTGCCAGCAGTGGCCCGGGGCCGGGTAGCAATCAGCCCCAGCATTTT.

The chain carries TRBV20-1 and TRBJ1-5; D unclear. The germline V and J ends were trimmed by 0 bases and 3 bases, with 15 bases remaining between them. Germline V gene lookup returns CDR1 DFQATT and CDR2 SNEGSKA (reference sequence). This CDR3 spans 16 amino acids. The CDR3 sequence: CSARDFPDRDNQPQHF. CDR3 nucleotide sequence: TGCAGTGCTAGAGATTTCCCGGACCGAGACAATCAGCCCCAGCATTTT.

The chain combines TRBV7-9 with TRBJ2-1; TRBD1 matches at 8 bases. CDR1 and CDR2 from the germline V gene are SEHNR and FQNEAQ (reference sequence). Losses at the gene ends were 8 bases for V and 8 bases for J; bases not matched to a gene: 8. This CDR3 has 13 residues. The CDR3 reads CASPRTGKYEQFF. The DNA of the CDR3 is TGTGCCAGCCCAAGGACAGGGAAGTATGAGCAGTTCTTC. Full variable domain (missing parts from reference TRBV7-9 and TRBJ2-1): DTGVSQNPRHKITKRGQNVTFRCDPISEHNRLYWYRQTLGQGPEFLTYFQNEAQLEKSRLLSDRFSAERPKGSFSTLEIQRTEQGDSAMYLCASPRTGKYEQFFGPGTRLTVL.

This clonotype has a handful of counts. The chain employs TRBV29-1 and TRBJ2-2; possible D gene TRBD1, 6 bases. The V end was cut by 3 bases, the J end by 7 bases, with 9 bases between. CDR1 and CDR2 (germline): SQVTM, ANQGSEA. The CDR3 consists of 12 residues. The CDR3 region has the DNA TGCAGCGTTGATGTGGACAGCGGGGAGCTGTTTTTT. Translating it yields CSVDVDSGELFF.

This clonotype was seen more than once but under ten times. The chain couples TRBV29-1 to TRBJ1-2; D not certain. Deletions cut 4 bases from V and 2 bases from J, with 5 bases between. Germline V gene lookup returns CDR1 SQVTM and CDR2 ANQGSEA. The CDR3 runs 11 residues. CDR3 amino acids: CSVAQNYGYTF. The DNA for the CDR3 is TGCAGCGTTGCACAGAACTATGGCTACACCTTC.